A selection of T cell receptor beta chains follows, all from one sample in a study of beta chain features in type 1 diabetes. The assay was immunoSEQ multiplex PCR, and TCRdb's table has in-frame clones only and misses some. The sample comprises some 150,000 clones, around 10% of which are singletons, and about 1.9% rests with the top ten. Sequenced sample: central memory CD4+ T cells from blood. The receptors originated from a man younger than 35 in good health. Each CDR3 is given with its conserved first and last residue. Fields, in order: V gene, clone size, J gene, D gene, CDR3 protein. D genes are given only for firm matches. Clone size is stated in some rows and not others, as once, few, many or a class when expanded.

V gene: TRBV4-3
clone size: .
J gene: TRBJ2-3
D gene: TRBD2
CDR3 protein: CASSQLAGRDADTQYF

V gene: TRBV28
clone size: few
J gene: TRBJ2-1
D gene: .
CDR3 protein: CASRALRAHFF

V gene: TRBV7-2
clone size: .
J gene: TRBJ2-4
D gene: TRBD2
CDR3 protein: CASTGEGLAKNIQYF

V gene: TRBV11-3
clone size: .
J gene: TRBJ2-3
D gene: TRBD1
CDR3 protein: CASSVRTGAGDTQYF

V gene: TRBV18
clone size: .
J gene: TRBJ1-2
D gene: TRBD1
CDR3 protein: CASSPSKTGVGYTF

V gene: TRBV28
clone size: .
J gene: TRBJ2-7
D gene: .
CDR3 protein: CASSFNLNEQYF

V gene: TRBV28
clone size: few
J gene: TRBJ1-2
D gene: .
CDR3 protein: CASSLGDTVRGYTF

V gene: TRBV6-4
clone size: few
J gene: TRBJ1-1
D gene: TRBD1
CDR3 protein: CASSAEQGSTEAFF

V gene: TRBV7-2
clone size: few
J gene: TRBJ2-5
D gene: TRBD1
CDR3 protein: CASSLLGGRVTQYF

V gene: TRBV21-1
clone size: .
J gene: TRBJ2-7
D gene: .
CDR3 protein: CASSKGRLEDARSYEQYF

V gene: TRBV7-3
clone size: .
J gene: TRBJ2-3
D gene: .
CDR3 protein: CASSLNRADTQYF

V gene: TRBV4-3
clone size: .
J gene: TRBJ1-1
D gene: .
CDR3 protein: CASSPRGSHTEAFF

V gene: TRBV9
clone size: few
J gene: TRBJ2-3
D gene: .
CDR3 protein: CASSVGGMWTDTQYF

V gene: TRBV30
clone size: many
J gene: TRBJ2-7
D gene: TRBD1
CDR3 protein: CAWSHPGQGTYEQYF

V gene: TRBV5-4
clone size: .
J gene: TRBJ2-5
D gene: .
CDR3 protein: CASSQRTVQSRETQYF